The clone carrying this T cell receptor (beta chain) has at least ten counts. The target antigen is unknown. This record belongs to a study of T-cell reconstitution after alpha-beta-depleted transplantation in children. TCRbeta library preparation incorporated unique molecular identifiers. TCRdb recomputed calls from the PCR reads with MiXCR, one row per CDR3 protein. Among some 200,000 distinct CDR3 sequences listed, 8.4% were seen once. Whole-study findings and limits: At the one-year point after transplant, T-cell counts and TCRbeta diversity were found to come mostly from T cells that had been newly produced. At around two months after transplant, the alpha-beta T cells were reportedly derived from several hundred expanded clones that came from non-depleted graft cells. Surviving recipient T cells and thymic progenitors produced the high day-60 TCRbeta diversity seen in some patients.

This CDR3 region has 13 residues. Germline loops: CDR1 SQVTM, CDR2 ANQGSEA. The V and J ends lost 0 bases and 7 bases respectively, with 9 bases between them. The source is a male patient aged 2 to 9 who had a stem cell transplant for acute myeloid leukemia, so the T cells may come from the graft donor. This sample comprised PBMCs, mostly from graft donor cells, obtained 360 days after TCRalphabeta/CD19-depleted stem cell transplant. The chain employs TRBV29-1 and TRBJ1-4; D not certain. The CDR3, as DNA: TGCAGCGTTGAAGATCTCGGTTCTGAAAAACTGTTTTTT. Its protein is CSVEDLGSEKLFF.